The next 30 T cell receptor beta chains were all read from a single sample in a study of cytomegalovirus exposure and HLA in healthy donors. PCR primers comprised 60 Vbeta and 13 Jbeta primers. The assay was immunoSEQ multiplex PCR, and TCRdb's table has in-frame clones only and misses some. The sample lists under 200,000 clones, over 65% seen once, with about 2% in the top ten. Specimen: PBMCs. Source of these receptors: a woman aged 25 to 45 in good health and CMV-seronegative.

This chain uses TRBV29-1 with TRBJ2-5, with 9 bases identical to TRBD1. Gene TRBJ2-7 matches the end of the DNA better, so the J call may be wrong. Germline V lookup: CDR1 SQVTM, CDR2 ANQGSEA. CDR3 length equals 14 residues. The CDR3 reads CSVRDRVSSYEQYF. In DNA, the CDR3 is TGCAGCGTTCGGGACAGGGTTAGCTCCTACGAGCAGTACTTC.

CDR3 loop: CASSLGRGKTDTQYF. The CDR3 DNA follows: TGTGCCAGCAGCTTGGGAAGGGGAAAAACAGATACGCAGTATTTT. The gene calls are TRBV5-4 and TRBJ2-3, with D possibly matching TRBD1 (5 bases). CDR1 and CDR2 (germline): SGHNT, YYREEE (reference sequence). Between the trimmed V and J ends, which lost 0 bases and 3 bases, there was a span of 11 bases. The CDR3 runs to 15 residues.

The chain combines TRBV9 with TRBJ2-5, with TRBD2 matching 8 bases. The CDR3 covers 13 residues. The V gene's germline CDR1 is SGDLS and CDR2 YYNGEE. The ends lost 4 bases at V and 9 bases at J; junction bases unmatched: 8. This CDR3 reads CASSRGGLEAQYF. CDR3 bases: TGTGCCAGCAGCCGGGGGGGCCTGGAGGCCCAGTACTTC.

This sequence joins TRBV18 and TRBJ2-5; TRBD1 agrees at 7 bases. The CDR3 totals 14 residues. Germline-derived CDR1 and CDR2 are KGHSH and LQKENI. With 6 bases clipped from V and 2 bases from J, the junction kept 6 bases outside the gene matches. This chain's CDR3 is CASSPGTEQETQYF. The CDR3 DNA follows: TGTGCCAGCTCTCCCGGGACAGAACAAGAGACCCAGTACTTC.

V usage is TRBV6-5 and J usage is TRBJ1-1; weak D call: TRBD1 (6 bases). The V gene lost 2 bases and the J gene lost 10 bases, with 17 bases spanning the gap. The germline V gene has CDR1 MNHEY and CDR2 SVGAGI. CDR3 length: 14 residues. The CDR3 reads CASSYTLRGRGAFF. The CDR3 DNA reads as TGTGCCAGCAGTTACACCCTGAGGGGGAGGGGAGCTTTCTTT.

This chain connects TRBV18 to TRBJ1-3, with D maybe TRBD1 (6 bases). Germline loops: CDR1 KGHSH, CDR2 LQKENI. The germline V and J ends were trimmed by 5 bases and 10 bases, with 12 bases remaining between them. The CDR3 has 12 amino acids. CDR3 DNA: TGTGCCAGCTCAACCAGGCAGGGGACCATATATTTT. It specifies CASSTRQGTIYF.

V is TRBV19 and J is TRBJ1-5; 7 nucleotides align to TRBD1. Trimming at V came to 7 bases and at J to 4 bases, leaving 7 bases not matched to a gene. From germline, CDR1 is LNHDA and CDR2 SQIVND (reference sequence). This CDR3 is 14 amino acids long. The CDR3 bases are TGTGCCAGTACCTTCGGGACAGCAAATCAGCCCCAGCATTTT. As protein: CASTFGTANQPQHF.

A note on this clone: Other DNA variants within this sample encode the same CDR3. The J gene is TRBJ1-1, the V gene TRBV5-1, with TRBD1 as a possible D gene (5 bases). CDR1 and CDR2 (germline): SGHRS, YFSETQ. V lost 4 bases to trimming and J lost 5 bases, with 15 bases between them. The CDR3 extends over 14 amino acids. CDR3 nucleotide sequence: TGCGCCAGCAGCCTGGGCCAGGGAGGGACTGAAGCTTTCTTT. This translates into CASSLGQGGTEAFF. Full variable domain (rest looked up from reference TRBV5-1 and TRBJ1-1): KAGVTQTPRYLIKTRGQQVTLSCSPISGHRSVSWYQQTPGQGLQFLFEYFSETQRNKGNFPGRFSGRQFSNSRSEMNVSTLELGDSALYLCASSLGQGGTEAFFGQGTRLTVV.

The rearrangement joins TRBV9 to TRBJ2-1, with D possibly matching TRBD1 (6 bases). Germline-derived CDR1 and CDR2 are SGDLS and YYNGEE. Trimming shortened V by 4 bases and J by 6 bases, and 20 bases separated the two germline ends. The CDR3 is made up of 16 amino acids. In nucleotides, the CDR3 is TGTGCCAGCAGCATATCCCGGGACACAAGGGGCAATGAGCAGTTCTTC. Protein: CASSISRDTRGNEQFF. Together with reference TRBV9 and TRBJ2-1, the CDR3 gives the full variable domain: DSGVTQTPKHLITATGQRVTLRCSPRSGDLSVYWYQQSLDQGLQFLIQYYNGEERAKGNILERFSAQQFPDLHSELNLSSLELGDSALYFCASSISRDTRGNEQFFGPGTRLTVL.

This chain connects TRBV13 to TRBJ2-7; D is unclear. The germline V gene encodes CDR1 PRHDT and CDR2 FYEKMQ (reference sequence). The ends were cut back, 3 bases at V and 4 bases at J, with 7 bases in the middle. CDR3 length equals 12 residues. CDR3 protein: CASSFLSYEQYF. CDR3 bases: TGTGCCAGCAGCTTCCTTAGTTACGAGCAGTACTTC.

Note on this clone: At the DNA level, this CDR3 is encoded by other sequences in the same sample as well. This chain joins TRBV18 and TRBJ2-3, with 11 nucleotides matching TRBD2. The CDR3 is 20 residues long. The V gene end was trimmed by 1 base and the J gene end by 0 bases; junction bases not matched to a gene: 12. CDR1 is KGHSH, CDR2 LQKENI, per germline. The CDR3 DNA is TGTGCCAGCTCACCACTACCCTTGCTAGCGGGGGGCCCTAGCACAGATACGCAGTATTTT. Translated, it gives CASSPLPLLAGGPSTDTQYF.

The rearrangement links TRBV10-3 to TRBJ2-7, with 9 bases that match TRBD1. V gave up 5 bases and J gave up 4 bases; unmatched junction bases: 9. Germline V lookup: CDR1 ENHRY, CDR2 SYGVKD. This CDR3 comprises 15 residues. CDR3 bases: TGTGCCATCAGTCCCGACAGGGGGAGGGTTTACGAGCAGTACTTC. Residues: CAISPDRGRVYEQYF.

V usage is TRBV7-9 and J usage is TRBJ1-4, with D possibly being TRBD1 (5 bases). V was shortened by 7 bases and J by 6 bases, with 15 bases between the two germline ends. Germline CDR1 is SEHNR and CDR2 is FQNEAQ (reference sequence). The CDR3 extends over 14 amino acids. Written as DNA, the CDR3 is TGTGCCAGCACCGACGGGGGGGGGTATGAAAAACTGTTTTTT. Its protein product is CASTDGGGYEKLFF.

The CDR3 DNA reads as TGTGCCAGCAGCATTCGGACAGCGATGAACACTGAAGCTTTCTTT. Translation: CASSIRTAMNTEAFF. This chain joins TRBV7-8 and TRBJ1-1; a weak D match, TRBD1 (6 bases). Germline CDR1 SGHVS, CDR2 FQNEAQ. V lost 5 bases, J lost 0 bases, and 13 bases lay in between. The CDR3 is made up of 15 amino acids.

This clone has only a few counts. This chain uses TRBV2 with TRBJ2-5, with D possibly TRBD1 on 6 matching bases. Germline V gene lookup returns CDR1 SNHLY and CDR2 FYNNEI. V was pared by 4 bases and J by 3 bases, with 9 bases between. This CDR3 is built from 13 residues. CDR3 coding DNA: TGTGCCAGCAGTGTGGACAGCAAAGAGACCCAGTACTTC. It specifies CASSVDSKETQYF.

The chain carries TRBV10-3 and TRBJ1-2; perhaps TRBD1 as D (5 bases). Trimming removed 2 bases from V and 5 bases from J, with 9 bases in between. CDR1 and CDR2 (germline): ENHRY, SYGVKD. This CDR3 spans 13 amino acids. The CDR3 nucleotides read TGTGCCATCAGTGAGACAGGTGATTATGGCTACACCTTC. Translated: CAISETGDYGYTF.

This clone was counted between two and nine times. The chain is built from TRBV4-3 and TRBJ2-1; D unclear. V was trimmed by 1 base and J by 9 bases, leaving 13 bases between them. The CDR3 extends over 14 amino acids. The germline V gene has CDR1 LGHNA and CDR2 YSLEER. Written as DNA, the CDR3 is TGCGCCAGCAGCCAAGGGAGTAGTAGCTTTGAGCAGTTCTTC. Protein: CASSQGSSSFEQFF.

V gene TRBV19 combines with J gene TRBJ2-6, with a weak D call TRBD1 (6 bases). The CDR3 extends over 15 amino acids. V lost 6 bases, J lost 8 bases, and 17 bases lay in between. CDR1 is LNHDA and CDR2 is SQIVND in the germline V gene (reference sequence). The CDR3 nucleotides are TGTGCCAGTAGGATCGTAGGGCAGGGGACCAACGTCCTGACTTTC. This translates into CASRIVGQGTNVLTF.

The chain combines TRBV7-6 with TRBJ2-5; 8 bases line up with TRBD1. This CDR3 comprises 15 residues. The trim removed 5 bases at V and 5 bases at J, leaving 10 bases unmatched. The germline V gene encodes CDR1 SGHVS and CDR2 FNYEAQ. The CDR3 loop is CASSPNSGGGETQYF. The CDR3 bases are TGTGCCAGCAGCCCAAACTCAGGGGGCGGTGAGACCCAGTACTTC.

The chain couples TRBV29-1 to TRBJ1-5, with 8 bases lining up with TRBD1. CDR1 and CDR2 (germline): SQVTM, ANQGSEA. The V gene end was trimmed by 4 bases and the J gene end by 6 bases; junction bases not matched to a gene: 5. The CDR3 runs to 13 residues. The CDR3: CSVGTGFGQPQHF. The CDR3 DNA is TGCAGCGTTGGGACAGGGTTTGGTCAGCCCCAGCATTTT.

J is TRBJ2-3 and V is TRBV2, with D maybe TRBD1 (6 bases). V was shortened by 5 bases and J by 4 bases, with 13 bases between the two germline ends. There are 14 residues in the CDR3. Germline CDR1 is SNHLY and CDR2 is FYNNEI. CDR3 in amino acids: CASSSGDFSDTQYF. CDR3 DNA sequence: TGTGCCAGCAGTTCAGGGGATTTCTCAGATACGCAGTATTTT. Full variable domain (outside the CDR3, taken from reference TRBV2 and TRBJ2-3): EPEVTQTPSHQVTQMGQEVILRCVPISNHLYFYWYRQILGQKVEFLVSFYNNEISEKSEIFDDQFSVERPDGSNFTLKIRSTKLEDSAMYFCASSSGDFSDTQYFGPGTRLTVL.

The chain employs TRBV18 and TRBJ2-2; 8 bases fit TRBD2. Looked up from germline, CDR1 is KGHSH and CDR2 is LQKENI. The V gene end was trimmed by 5 bases and the J gene end by 4 bases; junction bases not matched to a gene: 9. The CDR3 is 16 residues long. The CDR3 DNA is TGTGCCAGCTCAGCCAGCGGGGGCCCATCCACCGGGGAGCTGTTTTTT. It encodes CASSASGGPSTGELFF.

This sequence joins TRBV27 and TRBJ2-7; TRBD1 might be the D (5 bases). V lost 3 bases and J 2 bases, leaving 11 bases between the germline ends. This CDR3 comprises 14 residues. Looked up from germline, CDR1 is MNHEY and CDR2 is SMNVEV (reference sequence). CDR3 sequence reads: CASSFLDRAYEQYF. The DNA for the CDR3 is TGTGCCAGCAGTTTCCTTGACAGAGCCTACGAGCAGTACTTC.

The chain is built from TRBV2 and TRBJ2-7; 11 nucleotides match TRBD2. V lost 8 bases, J lost 2 bases, and 5 bases stayed unmatched. The germline CDR1 and CDR2 sequences are SNHLY and FYNNEI. This CDR3 region has 14 residues. Here the CDR3 DNA reads TGTGCCAGCCAGGGGACTAGCGGAACCTACGAGCAGTACTTC. As protein: CASQGTSGTYEQYF.

This clone was observed a few times. Other DNA variants within this sample encode the same CDR3. This chain uses TRBV18 with TRBJ2-7; 7 bases match TRBD1. Per germline, CDR1 KGHSH and CDR2 LQKENI. This CDR3 region has 15 residues. The V segment lost 4 bases and the J segment 0 bases; nucleotides outside the gene matches: 6. The CDR3 nucleotides are TGTGCCAGCTCACTGAGGACAGGTAGCTCCTACGAGCAGTACTTC. As protein: CASSLRTGSSYEQYF.

The chain employs TRBV2 and TRBJ2-2, with 7 bases that match TRBD2. This CDR3 region has 18 residues. V shed 5 bases and J 0 bases; nucleotides not matched to a gene: 12. Germline lookup yields CDR1 SNHLY and CDR2 FYNNEI. CDR3 sequence: CASSYRYGGIANTGELFF. The CDR3 nucleotides are TGTGCCAGCAGTTACCGTTACGGGGGGATAGCGAACACCGGGGAGCTGTTTTTT.

V is TRBV2 and J is TRBJ1-2, with TRBD1 matching over 11 bases. From germline, CDR1 is SNHLY and CDR2 FYNNEI. With 6 bases clipped from V and 4 bases from J, the junction kept 7 bases outside the gene matches. The CDR3 is 15 residues long. The CDR3 is CASRDGQGALYGYTF. In nucleotides, the CDR3 is TGTGCCAGCAGAGACGGACAGGGGGCCCTCTATGGCTACACCTTC.

The V gene is TRBV9, the J gene TRBJ2-2; the match to TRBD1 covers 8 bases. Germline CDR1 SGDLS, CDR2 YYNGEE. Trimming took 3 bases from V and 6 from J; bases not matched to a gene: 10. The CDR3 runs 16 residues. CDR3 nucleotides: TGTGCCAGCAGCGCGAGGGCGCAGGGGGCTGCCGGGGAGCTGTTTTTT. It codes for CASSARAQGAAGELFF.

The chain carries TRBV19 and TRBJ2-7; 8 positions agree with TRBD1. V shed 6 bases and J 1 base; nucleotides not matched to a gene: 5. Germline V lookup: CDR1 LNHDA, CDR2 SQIVND (reference sequence). This CDR3 region has 14 residues. The CDR3 DNA follows: TGTGCCAGTAGGACGACAGGGGCGTCCTACGAGCAGTACTTC. Its translation is CASRTTGASYEQYF.

V and J are TRBV5-1 and TRBJ2-5; 9 nucleotides align to TRBD2. After removal of 0 bases from V and 5 bases from J, the junction contained 5 bases not matched to a gene. The CDR3 has 15 residues. The germline gives CDR1 SGHRS, CDR2 YFSETQ. The CDR3 here is CASSLVSGSGETQYF. DNA of the CDR3: TGCGCCAGCAGCTTGGTTAGCGGGAGCGGTGAGACCCAGTACTTC.